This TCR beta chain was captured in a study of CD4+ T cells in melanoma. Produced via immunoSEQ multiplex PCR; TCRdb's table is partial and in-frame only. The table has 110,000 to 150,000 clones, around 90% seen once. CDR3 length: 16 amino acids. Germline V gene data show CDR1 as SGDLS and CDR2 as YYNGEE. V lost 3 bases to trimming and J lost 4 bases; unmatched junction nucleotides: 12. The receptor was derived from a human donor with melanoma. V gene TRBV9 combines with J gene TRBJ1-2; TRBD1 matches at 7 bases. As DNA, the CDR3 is TGTGCCAGCAGCGCGACCGACAGGGAACTTGGCTATGGCTACACCTTC. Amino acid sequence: CASSATDRELGYGYTF.